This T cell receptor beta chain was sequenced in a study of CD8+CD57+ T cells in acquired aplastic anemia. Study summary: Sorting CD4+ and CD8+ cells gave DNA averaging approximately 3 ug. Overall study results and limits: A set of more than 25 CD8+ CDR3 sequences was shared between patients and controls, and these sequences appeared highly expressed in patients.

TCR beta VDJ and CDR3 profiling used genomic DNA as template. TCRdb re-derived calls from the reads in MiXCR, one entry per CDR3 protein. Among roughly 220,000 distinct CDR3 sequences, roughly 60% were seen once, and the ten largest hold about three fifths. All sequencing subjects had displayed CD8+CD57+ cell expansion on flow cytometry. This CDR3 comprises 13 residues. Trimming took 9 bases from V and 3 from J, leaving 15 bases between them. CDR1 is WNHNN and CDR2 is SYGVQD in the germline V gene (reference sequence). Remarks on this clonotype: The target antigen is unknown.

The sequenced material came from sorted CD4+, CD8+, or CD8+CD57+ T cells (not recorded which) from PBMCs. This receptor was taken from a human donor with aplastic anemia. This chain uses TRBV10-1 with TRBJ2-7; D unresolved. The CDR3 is CASGRVAGYEQYF. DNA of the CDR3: TGCGCCAGTGGTCGGGTGGCAGGCTACGAGCAGTACTTC.